These 2 T cell receptor beta chains originate from one sample sequenced in a study of OX40 agonist ivuxolimab in advanced cancers. This table comes from immunoSEQ multiplex PCR, and its TCRdb copy is limited to in-frame clones, with some not included. The sample carries 70,000 to 90,000 clones, about 88% recorded once. This specimen consisted of CD4+ or CD8+ T cells sorted from blood, obtained in a trial of the OX40 agonist ivuxolimab. The source of these receptors is an adult with an advanced solid tumor such as melanoma, head and neck, liver or kidney cancer.

This chain links TRBV2 with TRBJ2-1; no firm D call. CDR1 and CDR2 from the germline V gene are SNHLY and FYNNEI. The V gene lost 3 bases and the J gene lost 8 bases, with 2 bases spanning the gap. The CDR3 covers 10 residues. The CDR3 protein is CASSDYEQFF. CDR3 nucleotides: TGTGCCAGCAGTGACTATGAGCAGTTCTTC. The entire variable domain, with the rest obtained from reference TRBV2 and TRBJ2-1, is as follows: EPEVTQTPSHQVTQMGQEVILRCVPISNHLYFYWYRQILGQKVEFLVSFYNNEISEKSEIFDDQFSVERPDGSNFTLKIRSTKLEDSAMYFCASSDYEQFFGPGTRLTVL.

The chain uses TRBV29-1 and TRBJ2-7; 7 nucleotides agree with TRBD1. V lost 6 bases and J lost 6; bases outside the gene matches: 11. The CDR3 covers 13 residues. Germline CDR1 is SQVTM and CDR2 is ANQGSEA. The CDR3 loop is CSVVPGQPFEQYF. As DNA, the CDR3 is TGCAGCGTAGTACCGGGACAGCCTTTCGAGCAGTACTTC.